This is a list of T cell receptor beta chains from one sample in a study of T cells after yellow fever vaccination. Using its own MiXCR run on the 5' RACE reads, TCRdb lists one record per CDR3 protein. Here the sample spans 100,000 to 150,000 distinct CDR3 sequences, 6.5% to 8% being singletons. The sample in question was CD4+ T cells sorted from PBMCs, obtained approximately 11 days after the first yellow fever vaccination. The receptors stem from a man aged 18 to 30 who received the YFV17D yellow fever vaccine. The CDR3 runs from the conserved cysteine through the conserved F or W. Each record gives: J gene, V gene, D gene, clone size, CDR3 protein, CDR3 DNA. The D gene is left open where the match is weak. Rows may omit the clone size; those that give it use once, few, many or a size class.

TRBJ2-7,TRBV30,TRBD1,NA,CAWSYRDRVSEQYF,TGTGCCTGGAGTTACCGGGACAGGGTGAGCGAGCAGTACTTC
TRBJ2-2,TRBV10-3,NA,many,CAVSKSPPSGELFF,TGTGCCGTCTCAAAGTCCCCCCCTTCAGGGGAGCTGTTTTTT
TRBJ2-1,TRBV20-1,NA,many,CSVTLGPQRAEQFF,TGCAGTGTTACCCTAGGGCCTCAGAGGGCTGAGCAGTTCTTC
TRBJ1-1,TRBV5-1,NA,many,CASSLNSEFYTEAFF,TGCGCCAGCAGCTTAAATTCAGAGTTCTACACTGAAGCTTTCTTT
TRBJ2-1,TRBV7-2,NA,many,CASSLVSGGAYNEQFF,TGTGCCAGCAGCTTAGTTAGTGGGGGGGCATACAATGAGCAGTTCTTC
TRBJ2-3,TRBV20-1,NA,many,CSARDMLAGTDTQYF,TGCAGTGCTAGAGATATGCTAGCCGGCACAGATACGCAGTATTTT
TRBJ2-1,TRBV7-2,NA,many,CASSLKGLSGEQFF,TGTGCCAGCAGCTTAAAGGGACTCTCAGGGGAGCAGTTCTTC
TRBJ2-7,TRBV7-2,NA,few,CASSPRDTSYEQYF,TGTGCCAGCAGCCCACGGGACACCTCCTACGAGCAGTACTTC
TRBJ2-5,TRBV12-3/TRBV12-4,TRBD2,many,CASHRGGGETQYF,TGTGCCAGCCACCGCGGGGGTGGGGAGACCCAGTACTTC
TRBJ2-2,TRBV30,NA,many,CAWRRGAFTGELFF,TGTGCCTGGAGACGGGGCGCGTTCACCGGGGAGCTGTTTTTT
TRBJ2-3,TRBV6-1,TRBD1,many,CASSADRVTDTQYF,TGTGCCAGCAGTGCCGACAGGGTCACAGATACGCAGTATTTT
TRBJ1-2,TRBV10-3,NA,many,CAISTGYGYTF,TGTGCCATCTCGACAGGCTATGGCTACACCTTC
TRBJ2-1,TRBV4-3,TRBD1,many,CASSQWTGNNEQFF,TGCGCCAGCAGCCAATGGACAGGGAACAATGAGCAGTTCTTC
TRBJ2-3,TRBV11-2,TRBD1,many,CASSFKGQITDTQYF,TGTGCCAGCAGCTTTAAGGGACAGATTACAGATACGCAGTATTTT
TRBJ2-2,TRBV28,TRBD1,NA,CAIHAGTGYTGELFF,TGTGCCATCCACGCCGGGACAGGATACACCGGGGAGCTGTTTTTT
TRBJ2-1,TRBV20-1,TRBD2,many,CSARLKGLAGNEQFF,TGCAGTGCTAGATTGAAAGGACTAGCTGGGAATGAGCAGTTCTTC
TRBJ1-6,TRBV7-2,NA,many,CASNVIPGRSPLHF,TGTGCCAGCAACGTCATTCCGGGTCGTTCACCCCTCCACTTT
TRBJ1-5,TRBV25-1,NA,many,CASSDSLTSAAQHF,TGTGCCAGCAGTGATTCTCTGACATCAGCGGCCCAGCATTTT
TRBJ2-1,TRBV6-2/TRBV6-3,NA,many,CASSYPGLRRRGSYNEQFF,TGTGCCAGCAGTTACCCGGGGCTTCGTCGCAGGGGTTCCTACAATGAGCAGTTCTTC
TRBJ2-2,TRBV3-1,NA,many,CASSQDRRAEDTGELFF,TGTGCCAGCAGCCAAGATCGCAGGGCCGAGGACACCGGGGAGCTGTTTTTT
TRBJ1-2,TRBV7-9,TRBD1,many,CASSLGRLRDSNYGYTF,TGTGCCAGCAGCTTAGGGCGGCTTAGGGACAGCAACTATGGCTACACCTTC
TRBJ1-5,TRBV7-9,NA,many,CASSSTNQPQHF,TGTGCCAGCAGCTCTACCAATCAGCCCCAGCATTTT
TRBJ1-2,TRBV4-3,NA,many,CASSQENINYGYTF,TGCGCCAGCAGCCAAGAGAACATTAACTATGGCTACACCTTC
TRBJ2-1,TRBV7-9,NA,many,CASSLTGAYNEQFF,TGTGCCAGCAGCTTGACGGGCGCCTACAATGAGCAGTTCTTC
TRBJ2-3,TRBV23-1,TRBD2,few,CASSGKLADSTDTQYF,TGCGCCAGCAGTGGAAAACTAGCGGATAGCACAGATACGCAGTATTTT
TRBJ2-5,TRBV20-1,TRBD2,many,CSASGAGASRTQYF,TGCAGTGCTAGCGGGGCGGGAGCGAGTCGGACCCAGTACTTC
TRBJ2-3,TRBV20-1,NA,many,CSARRFGWPDTQYF,TGCAGTGCTCGACGGTTCGGGTGGCCAGATACGCAGTATTTT
TRBJ1-3,TRBV5-1,NA,many,CASSLRGRDSGNTIYF,TGCGCCAGCAGCTTACGGGGCCGCGACTCTGGAAACACCATATATTTT